These T cell receptor beta chains were read from a single sample in a study of shared clonotypes between healthy human individuals. Measured with immunoSEQ multiplex PCR; TCRdb has only the in-frame clones, and not every one. The sample yields about 820,000 clones, about 91% seen once. Sequencing input: naive CD8+ T cells sorted from blood. The receptors here all came from a young man in good health. CDR3s include the opening cysteine and the closing phenylalanine or tryptophan. The order of the fields is V gene, J gene, D gene, clone size, CDR3 DNA, CDR3 protein. D genes are given only for firm matches. Clone size is shown for a subset of rows, as once, few, many or a class of expanded clone.

v_call: TRBV9; j_call: TRBJ2-7; d_call: .; clone_size: .; cdr3_nt: TGTGCCAGCAGCGCTCCGGGATCTCCGGGGGAGCAGTACTTC; cdr3_aa: CASSAPGSPGEQYF
v_call: TRBV27; j_call: TRBJ2-2; d_call: .; clone_size: .; cdr3_nt: TGTGCCAGCAGTGACGCCGGGGAGCTGTTTTTT; cdr3_aa: CASSDAGELFF
v_call: TRBV27; j_call: TRBJ2-3; d_call: .; clone_size: .; cdr3_nt: TGTGCCAGCAGTGACACAGATACGCAGTATTTT; cdr3_aa: CASSDTDTQYF
v_call: TRBV29-1; j_call: TRBJ2-3; d_call: TRBD2; clone_size: .; cdr3_nt: TGCAGCGTTAGCGGGAGTAGCACAGATACGCAGTATTTT; cdr3_aa: CSVSGSSTDTQYF
v_call: TRBV27; j_call: TRBJ1-5; d_call: TRBD1; clone_size: .; cdr3_nt: TGTGCCAGCAGTTCACGCCCCGGGACAGGGGGCTATAGCAATCAGCCCCAGCATTTT; cdr3_aa: CASSSRPGTGGYSNQPQHF
v_call: TRBV5-1; j_call: TRBJ2-1; d_call: .; clone_size: .; cdr3_nt: TGCGCCAGCAGCTTTGGAACAGGGCATGAGCAGTTCTTC; cdr3_aa: CASSFGTGHEQFF
v_call: TRBV27; j_call: TRBJ2-7; d_call: TRBD1; clone_size: once; cdr3_nt: TGTGCCACCGCAACCGGGACAGGGTCTCGGGAGCAGTACTTC; cdr3_aa: CATATGTGSREQYF
v_call: TRBV29-1; j_call: TRBJ2-5; d_call: TRBD2; clone_size: .; cdr3_nt: TGCAGCGTTGGAGGGCTAGCGGGTATCCAAGAGACCCAGTACTTC; cdr3_aa: CSVGGLAGIQETQYF
v_call: TRBV7-8; j_call: TRBJ2-1; d_call: TRBD2; clone_size: many; cdr3_nt: TGTGCCAGCAGCGACCTAGCGGGAGGGCTCTACAATGAGCAGTTCTTC; cdr3_aa: CASSDLAGGLYNEQFF
v_call: TRBV6-5; j_call: TRBJ2-5; d_call: .; clone_size: .; cdr3_nt: TGTGCCAGCAGTTACTCTGGGACCTCAGAGACCCAGTACTTC; cdr3_aa: CASSYSGTSETQYF
v_call: TRBV28; j_call: TRBJ1-2; d_call: .; clone_size: few; cdr3_nt: TGTGCCAGCAGTATCCAACACAGGGCCCTAAACGCTAACTATGGCTACACCTTC; cdr3_aa: CASSIQHRALNANYGYTF
v_call: TRBV2; j_call: TRBJ2-1; d_call: .; clone_size: .; cdr3_nt: TGTGCCAGCAGGGACCCCTCCTACAATGAGCAGTTCTTC; cdr3_aa: CASRDPSYNEQFF
v_call: TRBV4-1; j_call: TRBJ2-7; d_call: TRBD1; clone_size: .; cdr3_nt: TGCGCCAGCAGCCAAGAATGGACAGGGGGGACCGAGCAGTACTTC; cdr3_aa: CASSQEWTGGTEQYF
v_call: TRBV7-9; j_call: TRBJ1-1; d_call: .; clone_size: .; cdr3_nt: TGTGCCAGCAGCTTAGGTGGGAGTGAAGCTTTCTTT; cdr3_aa: CASSLGGSEAFF
v_call: TRBV2; j_call: TRBJ2-1; d_call: TRBD1; clone_size: .; cdr3_nt: TGTGCCAGCAGCCTCCGGGACAGGGCTTACAATGAGCAGTTCTTC; cdr3_aa: CASSLRDRAYNEQFF
v_call: TRBV5-8; j_call: TRBJ2-7; d_call: .; clone_size: .; cdr3_nt: TGTGCCAGCAGTCCACCTCTCGGACAGATGAACTACGAGCAGTACTTC; cdr3_aa: CASSPPLGQMNYEQYF
v_call: TRBV27; j_call: TRBJ2-7; d_call: .; clone_size: .; cdr3_nt: TGTGCCACCCGATCCAGGGCTGTCGAGCAGTACTTC; cdr3_aa: CATRSRAVEQYF
v_call: TRBV30; j_call: TRBJ1-3; d_call: .; clone_size: few; cdr3_nt: TGTGCCTGGAGTGTAGGTACAGACACCATATATTTT; cdr3_aa: CAWSVGTDTIYF
v_call: TRBV9; j_call: TRBJ1-4; d_call: .; clone_size: .; cdr3_nt: TGTGCCAGCAGCCCGGGTTGGGGACTTCAAGTCGAAGATAATGAAAAACTGTTTTTT; cdr3_aa: CASSPGWGLQVEDNEKLFF
v_call: TRBV7-9; j_call: TRBJ2-1; d_call: .; clone_size: once; cdr3_nt: TGTGCCAGCAGCTTAGCGCCGGTTGGGTTACGTTATGAGCAGTTCTTC; cdr3_aa: CASSLAPVGLRYEQFF
v_call: TRBV29-1; j_call: TRBJ2-3; d_call: .; clone_size: .; cdr3_nt: TGCAGCGTCCGATCTTATGGGGTACCAGATACGCAGTATTTT; cdr3_aa: CSVRSYGVPDTQYF
v_call: TRBV6-1; j_call: TRBJ1-1; d_call: .; clone_size: .; cdr3_nt: TGTGCCAGCAGTGAGAGAACAGGGATGAACACTGAAGCTTTCTTT; cdr3_aa: CASSERTGMNTEAFF
v_call: TRBV15; j_call: TRBJ1-2; d_call: TRBD1; clone_size: .; cdr3_nt: TGTGCCACCAGCAGAGATGGGACAGGGTCTAGGGGCTACACCTTC; cdr3_aa: CATSRDGTGSRGYTF
v_call: TRBV29-1; j_call: TRBJ2-1; d_call: .; clone_size: .; cdr3_nt: TGCAGCGTATCAAGCGGACGGAGCTCCTACAATGAGCAGTTCTTC; cdr3_aa: CSVSSGRSSYNEQFF
v_call: TRBV10-3; j_call: TRBJ2-5; d_call: .; clone_size: .; cdr3_nt: TGTGCCATCAGTGATCCCAAATTACGGCACCAAGAGACCCAGTACTTC; cdr3_aa: CAISDPKLRHQETQYF
v_call: TRBV5-6; j_call: TRBJ2-7; d_call: .; clone_size: few; cdr3_nt: TGTGCCAGCAGCTGGTCGGGCGAGCAGTACTTC; cdr3_aa: CASSWSGEQYF
v_call: TRBV27; j_call: TRBJ2-7; d_call: .; clone_size: .; cdr3_nt: TGTGCCAGCAGTCACTTTTGGAGCGGGTGGGGGAACGAGCAGTACTTC; cdr3_aa: CASSHFWSGWGNEQYF
v_call: TRBV6-1; j_call: TRBJ1-5; d_call: TRBD1; clone_size: once; cdr3_nt: TGTGCCAGCAGTGGTGGGACAGGGGGAGCCAATCAGCCCCAGCATTTT; cdr3_aa: CASSGGTGGANQPQHF
v_call: TRBV7-9; j_call: TRBJ1-3; d_call: .; clone_size: .; cdr3_nt: TGTGCCAGCAGCCCCCGGACAGAGAGCTCTGGAAACACCATATATTTT; cdr3_aa: CASSPRTESSGNTIYF
v_call: TRBV2; j_call: TRBJ1-1; d_call: TRBD1; clone_size: once; cdr3_nt: TGTGCCAGCCCGACAGGGATGAACACTGAAGCTTTCTTT; cdr3_aa: CASPTGMNTEAFF
v_call: TRBV10-3; j_call: TRBJ2-7; d_call: TRBD2; clone_size: .; cdr3_nt: TGTGCCATCAGTGAGTCGGCACAAGTAGCGGGACCCCCCAACTTCCCGGACTTC; cdr3_aa: CAISESAQVAGPPNFPDF
v_call: TRBV4-2; j_call: TRBJ1-2; d_call: .; clone_size: .; cdr3_nt: TGTGCCAGCAGCCAAGAGGGCCTTTTAACAGGAAGGGGCTACACCTTC; cdr3_aa: CASSQEGLLTGRGYTF
v_call: TRBV13; j_call: TRBJ1-4; d_call: TRBD1; clone_size: once; cdr3_nt: TGTGCCAGCAGGACAGGGAAGGGTGAAAAACTGTTTTTT; cdr3_aa: CASRTGKGEKLFF
v_call: TRBV7-3; j_call: TRBJ2-3; d_call: .; clone_size: .; cdr3_nt: TGTGCCAGCAGCTTAGGATCCGATCGGGGCCTTAGCACAGATACGCAGTATTTT; cdr3_aa: CASSLGSDRGLSTDTQYF
v_call: TRBV7-6; j_call: TRBJ2-7; d_call: .; clone_size: .; cdr3_nt: TGTGCCAGCAGCCCTAGCGGATTAGGGGGTTACGAGCAGTACTTC; cdr3_aa: CASSPSGLGGYEQYF
v_call: TRBV10-3; j_call: TRBJ2-7; d_call: .; clone_size: once; cdr3_nt: TGTGCCATCAGCCCTCAGAGAACAGGAGAATTCTACGAGCAGTACTTC; cdr3_aa: CAISPQRTGEFYEQYF
v_call: TRBV5-1; j_call: TRBJ1-4; d_call: .; clone_size: .; cdr3_nt: TGCGCCAGCAGCCCCGATCGTGAAAAACTGTTTTTT; cdr3_aa: CASSPDREKLFF
v_call: TRBV18; j_call: TRBJ2-7; d_call: .; clone_size: .; cdr3_nt: TGTGCCAGCTCGGACAGTAACCGCGAGCAGTACTTC; cdr3_aa: CASSDSNREQYF
v_call: TRBV15; j_call: TRBJ2-3; d_call: TRBD1; clone_size: .; cdr3_nt: TGTGCCACCAGCAGAGGGTCGACAGGGTTCGCAGATACGCAGTATTTT; cdr3_aa: CATSRGSTGFADTQYF
v_call: TRBV4-1; j_call: TRBJ1-2; d_call: .; clone_size: .; cdr3_nt: TGCGCCAGCAGCCCGCTTTCGACCGGGGACTATGGCTACACCTTC; cdr3_aa: CASSPLSTGDYGYTF
v_call: TRBV2; j_call: TRBJ2-7; d_call: .; clone_size: .; cdr3_nt: TGTGCCAGCAAGGAGGGTCCCTACGAGCAGTACTTC; cdr3_aa: CASKEGPYEQYF
v_call: TRBV11-2; j_call: TRBJ2-7; d_call: TRBD1; clone_size: once; cdr3_nt: TGTGCCAGCAGCTCCAGCGCAGGGGGAGCCGACTACGAGCAGTACTTC; cdr3_aa: CASSSSAGGADYEQYF
v_call: TRBV28; j_call: TRBJ1-5; d_call: TRBD1; clone_size: .; cdr3_nt: TGTGCCAGCAGTTCGCCCCGGGACAGGGGGGATAGCAATCAGCCCCAGCATTTT; cdr3_aa: CASSSPRDRGDSNQPQHF
v_call: TRBV27; j_call: TRBJ2-3; d_call: .; clone_size: .; cdr3_nt: TGTGCCAGCAGAACGCCCCTAAGGGCAGATACGCAGTATTTT; cdr3_aa: CASRTPLRADTQYF
v_call: TRBV4-1; j_call: TRBJ2-7; d_call: .; clone_size: .; cdr3_nt: TGCGCCAGCAGCCAAGAACTCCCAGTAGTCTACGAGCAGTACTTC; cdr3_aa: CASSQELPVVYEQYF
v_call: TRBV27; j_call: TRBJ1-5; d_call: .; clone_size: .; cdr3_nt: TGTGCCAGCAGGGCCCCCAATCAGCCCCAGCATTTT; cdr3_aa: CASRAPNQPQHF
v_call: TRBV25-1; j_call: TRBJ2-3; d_call: .; clone_size: .; cdr3_nt: TGTGCCAGCAGTTTCCGGACGGAGAGCACAGATACGCAGTATTTT; cdr3_aa: CASSFRTESTDTQYF
v_call: TRBV9; j_call: TRBJ1-3; d_call: .; clone_size: .; cdr3_nt: TGTGCCAGCAGCGCCAGACCGGGACCGGACGCTCTGGGAAACACCATATATTTT; cdr3_aa: CASSARPGPDALGNTIYF